This TCR beta chain was captured by sequencing in a study of CD8+ T cells in alopecia areata. General observations from the study: Tofacitinib significantly brought down scalp clonality and expanded CD8+ clones among top 100.

Treatment of the sample: oral pan-JAK inhibitor, 5-10 mg twice daily. Following extraction, RNA underwent reverse transcription to cDNA, which served as the sequencing template. Clones were read by immunoSEQ multiplex PCR, and TCRdb kept only the in-frame ones, dropping some. The table shows a few hundred thousand clones, with approximately 47% occurring only once. In its sample, this clone was seen a few times. Its antigen is undetermined. The sequence was collected from a human donor with alopecia areata. The sequenced sample was CD4+ T cells sorted from blood, obtained around week 36, from a patient treated with tofacitinib.

The CDR3 here is CASSTGDQPQHF. The CDR3 DNA reads as TGTGCCAGCAGTACAGGGGATCAGCCCCAGCATTTT. This chain links TRBV6-6 with TRBJ1-5; TRBD1 agrees at 7 bases. V lost 5 bases to trimming and J lost 5 bases; unmatched junction nucleotides: 0. There are 12 residues in the CDR3. Germline-derived CDR1 and CDR2 are MNHNY and SVGAGI (reference sequence).